Shown below are 22 T cell receptor beta chains from a single sample sequenced in a study of T cell changes during pregnancy in multiple sclerosis. The data were produced by immunoSEQ multiplex PCR, yet TCRdb's version contains in-frame clones alone and is incomplete. The data show about 65,000 clones, 85% to 95% seen once. The sample was CD8+ T cells from peripheral blood mononuclear cells, taken in the third trimester of pregnancy. These receptor sequences come from a female donor in good health, enrolled as a control in a pregnancy study.

This clone was found once. The gene calls are TRBV27 and TRBJ1-2, with a tentative D call TRBD1 (5 bases). The CDR3 totals 13 residues. Germline values: CDR1 MNHEY, CDR2 SMNVEV (reference sequence). Trimming took off 4 bases at V and 4 bases at J, with 10 bases between the two ends. This chain's CDR3 is CASSYQGFYGYTF. The CDR3 nucleotides read TGTGCCAGCAGTTACCAGGGCTTCTATGGCTACACCTTC.

The chain links TRBV7-9 to TRBJ1-6; D possibly corresponds to TRBD1 (5 bases). Germline values: CDR1 SEHNR, CDR2 FQNEAQ (reference sequence). V lost 7 bases to trimming and J lost 7 bases, with 8 bases between them. This CDR3 is 12 amino acids long. The CDR3 DNA follows: TGTGCCAGCAACACAGGAAATTCACCCCTCCACTTT. It translates to CASNTGNSPLHF. Together with reference TRBV7-9 and TRBJ1-6, the CDR3 gives the full variable domain: DTGVSQNPRHKITKRGQNVTFRCDPISEHNRLYWYRQTLGQGPEFLTYFQNEAQLEKSRLLSDRFSAERPKGSFSTLEIQRTEQGDSAMYLCASNTGNSPLHFGNGTRLTVT.

The chain is built from TRBV5-6 and TRBJ1-4, with D hard to call. In germline, CDR1 is SGHDT, CDR2 YYEEEE. The CDR3 is 15 amino acids. Trimming shortened V by 4 bases and J by 0 bases, and 10 bases separated the two germline ends. The CDR3: CASSPLTSTNEKLFF. CDR3 DNA sequence: TGTGCCAGCAGCCCCCTGACATCAACTAATGAAAAACTGTTTTTT.

The rearrangement links TRBV30 to TRBJ1-5; 8 bases line up with TRBD1. Trimming cost V 5 bases and J 2 bases; bases outside gene matches: 8. There are 15 residues in the CDR3. The germline CDR1 and CDR2 sequences are GTSNPN and SVGIG (reference sequence). The CDR3 loop is CAWSSGGAGNQPQHF. In DNA form, the CDR3 reads TGTGCCTGGTCCTCAGGGGGCGCGGGCAATCAGCCCCAGCATTTT.

The chain links TRBV7-8 to TRBJ1-2; 7 bases align to TRBD1. Germline lookup yields CDR1 SGHVS and CDR2 FQNEAQ. V was pared by 3 bases and J by 5 bases, with 15 bases of the junction left unmatched. The CDR3 contains 17 residues. In nucleotides, the CDR3 is TGTGCCAGCAGCTTGAGGACAGGCCTCCTGAGATATTATGGCTACACCTTC. It codes for CASSLRTGLLRYYGYTF.

V gene TRBV27 combines with J gene TRBJ1-2; D is possibly TRBD1 (6 bases). The CDR3 has 10 amino acids. V lost 8 bases to trimming and J lost 8 bases, with 9 bases between them. CDR1 is MNHEY, CDR2 SMNVEV, per germline (reference sequence). The CDR3 DNA follows: TGTGCCAGCGGGGGCGAGGGCTACACCTTC. Amino acid sequence: CASGGEGYTF.

This clone was counted a single time. The chain recombines TRBV15 with TRBJ2-3; 12 bases align to TRBD2. Germline-derived CDR1 and CDR2 are LNHNV and YYDKDF (reference sequence). There are 15 residues in the CDR3. Losses at the gene ends were 5 bases for V and 4 bases for J; bases not matched to a gene: 4. The chain's CDR3 is CATSRTSGAADTQYF. The CDR3 DNA follows: TGTGCCACCAGCCGGACTAGCGGGGCGGCAGATACGCAGTATTTT.

The J gene is TRBJ2-3, the V gene TRBV19; TRBD1 matches at 10 bases. Germline V CDR1 and CDR2: LNHDA, SQIVND (reference sequence). Trimming at V came to 7 bases and at J to 5 bases, leaving 12 bases not matched to a gene. There are 16 residues in the CDR3. The CDR3 coding sequence is TGTGCCAGTACACCTCAGGGACAGGGGAAATTAGATACGCAGTATTTT. Translated, it gives CASTPQGQGKLDTQYF.

The chain recombines TRBV4-1 with TRBJ2-7; a weak D match, TRBD2 (6 bases). V was cut by 1 base and J by 3 bases, with 7 bases left in between. Germline values: CDR1 MGHRA, CDR2 YSYEKL. The CDR3 is 13 amino acids. The CDR3 region has the DNA TGCGCCAGCAGCCAAGGGGACTTCTACGAGCAGTACTTC. Translated, it gives CASSQGDFYEQYF.

The J gene is TRBJ1-2, the V gene TRBV6-8, with D uncertain. Germline CDR1 MNHGY, CDR2 SAAAGT. Trimming pared 5 bases from V and 6 bases from J, leaving 7 bases between. CDR3 length equals 11 residues. The CDR3 region is CASSPLHGYTF. DNA for the CDR3: TGTGCCAGCAGTCCCCTACATGGCTACACCTTC.

This clone showed up just once. The V gene is TRBV12-5, the J gene TRBJ2-1; D is ambiguous. Deletions cut 6 bases from V and 4 bases from J, with 19 bases between. Germline V gene sequence: CDR1 LGHNT, CDR2 FRNRAP. CDR3 length: 16 residues. The CDR3 DNA sequence: TGTGCTAGTGGCTCTGACTCGATCCATCGATACAATGAGCAGTTCTTC. This sequence encodes CASGSDSIHRYNEQFF. Based on the CDR3 plus reference TRBV12-5 and TRBJ2-1, the full variable domain is DARVTQTPRHKVTEMGQEVTMRCQPILGHNTVFWYRQTMMQGLELLAYFRNRAPLDDSGMPKDRFSAEMPDATLATLKIQPSEPRDSAVYFCASGSDSIHRYNEQFFGPGTRLTVL.

The count of this clone is one. The chain recombines TRBV30 with TRBJ2-3; a weak D match, TRBD2 (5 bases). CDR3 length: 12 amino acids. The germline gives CDR1 GTSNPN, CDR2 SVGIG (reference sequence). V lost 4 bases and J 6 bases, leaving 11 bases between the germline ends. CDR3 protein: CAWTVERDTQYF. CDR3 sequence (DNA): TGTGCCTGGACCGTAGAGCGGGATACGCAGTATTTT.

This sequence joins TRBV7-2 and TRBJ1-3; a weak D match, TRBD1 (5 bases). CDR1 SGHTA and CDR2 FQGNSA come from the germline V gene. Trimming removed 5 bases from V and 0 bases from J, with 11 bases in between. The CDR3 loop spans 15 amino acids. CDR3: CASSPGLGSGNTIYF. The CDR3 DNA reads as TGTGCCAGCAGCCCAGGGTTGGGCTCTGGAAACACCATATATTTT.

J is TRBJ2-7 and V is TRBV19, with a possible D match to TRBD1 (5 bases). CDR3 length: 16 amino acids. Trimming cost V 5 bases and J 1 base, with 18 bases left between them. The germline V gene encodes CDR1 LNHDA and CDR2 SQIVND (reference sequence). The CDR3 is CASSSRPTEFSYEQYF. For the CDR3, the DNA is TGTGCCAGTAGTTCTCGACCGACAGAATTTTCCTACGAGCAGTACTTC.

The J gene is TRBJ1-4, the V gene TRBV7-9, with TRBD1 identical over 11 bases. Trimming took 4 bases from V and 7 from J; bases not matched to a gene: 8. The germline V gene has CDR1 SEHNR and CDR2 FQNEAQ (reference sequence). The length of the CDR3 is 16 residues. The CDR3 here is CASSSTSGTGGEKLFF. The CDR3 region has the DNA TGTGCCAGCAGCTCGACCTCCGGGACAGGGGGTGAAAAACTGTTTTTT.

The chain links TRBV14 to TRBJ1-2, with a tentative D call TRBD1 (6 bases). The CDR3 contains 15 residues. Trimming left V 2 bases short and J 8 bases short, with 18 bases between. CDR1 SGHDN and CDR2 FVKESK come from the germline V gene. This CDR3 reads CASSQWTDQIGGYTF. The CDR3 region has the DNA TGTGCCAGCAGCCAATGGACAGACCAAATCGGAGGCTACACCTTC.

The chain uses TRBV6-5 and TRBJ2-7; TRBD2 might be the D (6 bases). This CDR3 is built from 13 residues. Trimming took 4 bases from V and 2 from J, leaving 9 bases between them. CDR1 and CDR2 (germline): MNHEY, SVGAGI. Here the CDR3 DNA reads TGTGCCAGCAGTTCGGGGGAACCCTACGAGCAGTACTTC. Translating it yields CASSSGEPYEQYF.

The V call is TRBV7-9, the J call TRBJ1-1; D is possibly TRBD1 (5 bases). The CDR3 contains 14 residues. Trimming pared 2 bases from V and 0 bases from J, leaving 7 bases between. Germline-derived CDR1 and CDR2 are SEHNR and FQNEAQ (reference sequence). As DNA, the CDR3 is TGTGCCAGCAGCTTACCGACAGTGAACACTGAAGCTTTCTTT. Its translation is CASSLPTVNTEAFF.

The chain uses TRBV6-1 and TRBJ1-4, with D uncertain. The CDR3 is made up of 14 amino acids. V was cut by 2 bases and J by 7 bases, with 11 bases left in between. CDR1 is MNHNS, CDR2 SASEGT, per germline. For the CDR3, the DNA is TGTGCCAGCAGTGAATATGAAGGAGGTGAAAAACTGTTTTTT. Encoded protein: CASSEYEGGEKLFF.

V gene TRBV7-2 combines with J gene TRBJ2-7; 8 positions agree with TRBD1. V shed 5 bases, J shed 3 bases, and the junction held 9 bases outside the gene matches. Germline CDR1 and CDR2: SGHTA and FQGNSA. This CDR3 has 15 residues. This CDR3 is CASSELGGQGYEQYF. CDR3 bases: TGTGCCAGCAGCGAACTGGGAGGACAGGGCTACGAGCAGTACTTC. Looking up the rest from reference TRBV7-2 and TRBJ2-7 gives the full variable domain: GAGVSQSPSNKVTEKGKDVELRCDPISGHTALYWYRQSLGQGLEFLIYFQGNSAPDKSGLPSDRFSAERTGGSVSTLTIQRTQQEDSAVYLCASSELGGQGYEQYFGPGTRLTVT.

The rearrangement uses TRBV7-9 and TRBJ1-1; possible D gene TRBD1, 6 bases. In germline, CDR1 is SEHNR, CDR2 FQNEAQ (reference sequence). V gave up 5 bases and J gave up 4 bases, with 14 bases separating them. This CDR3 has 14 amino acids. CDR3 DNA sequence: TGTGCCAGCAGCCGGGACAACAAGACCACTGAAGCTTTCTTT. It translates to CASSRDNKTTEAFF.

This chain uses TRBV7-6 with TRBJ2-2; 7 bases are a match to TRBD1. The V and J ends lost 4 bases and 5 bases, in that order; junction bases with no gene match: 16. CDR3 length: 18 amino acids. From germline, CDR1 is SGHVS and CDR2 FNYEAQ. The CDR3 sequence: CASSSPKDRAAVTGELFF. The DNA of the CDR3 is TGTGCCAGCAGCTCGCCTAAAGACAGGGCAGCTGTGACCGGGGAGCTGTTTTTT.